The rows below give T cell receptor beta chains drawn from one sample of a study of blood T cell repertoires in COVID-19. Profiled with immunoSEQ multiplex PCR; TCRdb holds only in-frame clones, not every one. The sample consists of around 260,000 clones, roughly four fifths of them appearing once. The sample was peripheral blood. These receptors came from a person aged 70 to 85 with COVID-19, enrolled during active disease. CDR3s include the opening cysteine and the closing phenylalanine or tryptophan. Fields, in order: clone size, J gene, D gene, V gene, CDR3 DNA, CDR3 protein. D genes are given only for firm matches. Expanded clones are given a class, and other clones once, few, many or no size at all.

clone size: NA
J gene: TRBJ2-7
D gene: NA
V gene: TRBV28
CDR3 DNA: TGTGCCAGCAGTTCCGTCCCGCGGGGTCCCCGCTACGAGCAGTACTTC
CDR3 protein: CASSSVPRGPRYEQYF

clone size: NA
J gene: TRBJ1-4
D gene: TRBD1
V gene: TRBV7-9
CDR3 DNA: TGTGCCAGCAGCGAGGGGGGACAGATTAATGAAAAACTGTTTTTT
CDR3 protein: CASSEGGQINEKLFF

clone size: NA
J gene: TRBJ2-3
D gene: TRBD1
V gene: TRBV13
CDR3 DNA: TGTGCCAGCAGCTTAGGAGGGACAGGGACGCAGTATTTT
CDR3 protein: CASSLGGTGTQYF

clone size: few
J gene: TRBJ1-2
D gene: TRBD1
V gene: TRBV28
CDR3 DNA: TGTGCCAGCAGTTTGAGGACAGGGGGCAGGGGCTACACCTTC
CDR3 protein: CASSLRTGGRGYTF

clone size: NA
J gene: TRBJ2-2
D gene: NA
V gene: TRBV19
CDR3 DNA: TGTGCCAGCTCTTCTAGCACAAACACCGGGGAGCTGTTTTTT
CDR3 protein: CASSSSTNTGELFF

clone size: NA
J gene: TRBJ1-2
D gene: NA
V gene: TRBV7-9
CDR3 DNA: TGTGCCAGCAGCTTAAGTCTCGGTGGCTACACCTTC
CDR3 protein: CASSLSLGGYTF

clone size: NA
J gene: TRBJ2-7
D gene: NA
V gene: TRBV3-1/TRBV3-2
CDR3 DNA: TGTGCCAGCAGCCAAGGGGTGGGACATCTCTACGAGCAGTACTTC
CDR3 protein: CASSQGVGHLYEQYF

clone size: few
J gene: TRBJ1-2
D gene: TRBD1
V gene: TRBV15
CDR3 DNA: TGTGCCACCAGCACTCCGGACAGGGCGTTTGATGGCTACACCTTC
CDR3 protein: CATSTPDRAFDGYTF

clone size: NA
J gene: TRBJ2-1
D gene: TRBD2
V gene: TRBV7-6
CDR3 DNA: TGTGCCAGCAGCTCCCTGGCGGGAGCTTCCTACAATGAGCAGTTCTTC
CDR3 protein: CASSSLAGASYNEQFF

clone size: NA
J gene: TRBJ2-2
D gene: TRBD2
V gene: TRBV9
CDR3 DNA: TGTGCCAGCAGCGTAGCCGGTCTAGCGGAGTACACCGGGGAGCTGTTTTTT
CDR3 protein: CASSVAGLAEYTGELFF

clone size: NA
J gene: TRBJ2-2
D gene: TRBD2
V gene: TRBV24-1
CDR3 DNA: TGTGCCACCAGTGATTTACGGCGGGAGGAAGGAGACGCCGGGGAGCTGTTTTTT
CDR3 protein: CATSDLRREEGDAGELFF

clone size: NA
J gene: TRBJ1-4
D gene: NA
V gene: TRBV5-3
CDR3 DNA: TGTGCCAGAAGCCAGGTACAATACAGGGTGAAGGATGAAAAACTGTTTTTT
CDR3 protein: CARSQVQYRVKDEKLFF

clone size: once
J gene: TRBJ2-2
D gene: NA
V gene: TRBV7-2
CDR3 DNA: TGTGCCAGCAGCTTTGGGAGACTAGCGAACACCGGGGAGCTGTTTTTT
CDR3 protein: CASSFGRLANTGELFF

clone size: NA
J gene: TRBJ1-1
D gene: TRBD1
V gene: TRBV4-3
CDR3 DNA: TGCGCCAGCAGCCAGGACAGGGGGCTTACTGAAGCTTTCTTT
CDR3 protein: CASSQDRGLTEAFF

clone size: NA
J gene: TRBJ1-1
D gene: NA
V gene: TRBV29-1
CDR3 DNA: TGCAGCGGTACAGGGTACACTGAAGCTTTCTTT
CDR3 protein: CSGTGYTEAFF

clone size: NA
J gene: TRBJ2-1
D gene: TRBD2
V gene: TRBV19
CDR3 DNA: TGTGCCAGTAGTTCCGGGACAGGGGGGACTAGCGGGAGTGTTGTGCGGCAGTTCTTC
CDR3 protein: CASSSGTGGTSGSVVRQFF

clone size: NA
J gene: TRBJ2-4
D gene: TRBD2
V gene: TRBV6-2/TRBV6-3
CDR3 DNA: TGTGCCAGCAGTGGGCGCGGGGGGCCGAGGGACATTCAGTACTTC
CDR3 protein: CASSGRGGPRDIQYF

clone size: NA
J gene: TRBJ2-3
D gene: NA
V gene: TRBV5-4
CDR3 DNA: TGTGCCAGCAGCTCGAGATTGAAAAGGTATACAGATACACAGTATTTT
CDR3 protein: CASSSRLKRYTDTQYF

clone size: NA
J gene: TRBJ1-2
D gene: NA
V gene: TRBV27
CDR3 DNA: TGTGCCAGCAGTTTTGCGGCTGACTATGGCTACACCTTC
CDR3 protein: CASSFAADYGYTF

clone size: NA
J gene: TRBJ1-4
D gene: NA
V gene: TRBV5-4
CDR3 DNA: TGTGCCAGCAGTCCGGGACTGGATAGGATCGGCCAGGATGAAAAACTGTTTTTT
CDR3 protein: CASSPGLDRIGQDEKLFF

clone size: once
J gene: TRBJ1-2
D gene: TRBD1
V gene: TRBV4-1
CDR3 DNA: TGCGCCAGCAGCCGTGGGACAGGGGATAGTCGCTTCTTTGGCTACACCTTC
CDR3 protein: CASSRGTGDSRFFGYTF

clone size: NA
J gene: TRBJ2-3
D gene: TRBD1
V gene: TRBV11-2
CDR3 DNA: TGTGCCAGCAGCCCGAGACAGGGGGCATATACGCAGTATTTT
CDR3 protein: CASSPRQGAYTQYF

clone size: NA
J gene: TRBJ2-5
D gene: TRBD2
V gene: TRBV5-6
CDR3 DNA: TGTGCCAGCAGCCTCGGACTAGCGGGCTCGCGTGGGACCCAGTACTTC
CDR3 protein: CASSLGLAGSRGTQYF

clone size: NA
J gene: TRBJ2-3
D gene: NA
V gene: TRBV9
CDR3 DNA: TGTGCCAGCAGCACCTCCGGACGGGGAGATACGCAGTATTTT
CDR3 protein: CASSTSGRGDTQYF

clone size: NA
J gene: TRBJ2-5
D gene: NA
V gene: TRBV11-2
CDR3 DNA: TGTGCCAGCAGCAGCGACAGACAAGAGACCCAGTACTTC
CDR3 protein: CASSSDRQETQYF

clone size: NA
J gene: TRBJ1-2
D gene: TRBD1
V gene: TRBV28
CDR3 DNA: TGTGCCAGCAGTCCTTATTTGACAGGGGGTTATGGCTACACCTTC
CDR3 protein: CASSPYLTGGYGYTF

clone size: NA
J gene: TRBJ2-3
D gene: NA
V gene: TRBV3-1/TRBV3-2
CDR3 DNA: TGTGCCAGCAGCCAAGGAGGCAAGGGGTCAGATACGCAGTATTTT
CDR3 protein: CASSQGGKGSDTQYF

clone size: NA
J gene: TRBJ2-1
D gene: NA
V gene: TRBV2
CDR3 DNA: TGTGCCAGCAGGGGAGCAGGAGAATACAATGAGCAGTTCTTC
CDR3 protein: CASRGAGEYNEQFF